This T cell receptor (beta chain) derives from a study of neurological immune-mediated disorders. Study-wide points: HTLV-1-associated myelopathy ranked highest for TCR clonal expansion and multiple sclerosis lowest, beneath healthy controls.

Noted time point: longitudinal time-point 2. Individuals who volunteered at a blood bank located in Maryland, USA, made up the group of healthy controls. Unsorted libraries were prepared from 2 million PBMCs held at -80 C. This clonotype was detected ten times or more. Its target is unknown. The length of the CDR3 is 16 residues. Germline values: CDR1 KGHSH, CDR2 LQKENI. The V segment lost 4 bases and the J segment 2 bases; nucleotides outside the gene matches: 6. The authors produced cDNA by 5'RACE using 10-nucleotide random UMIs. TCRdb reanalysed the 5' RACE reads using MiXCR and keeps one entry per CDR3 protein. This table holds roughly 60,000 distinct CDR3 sequences, more than 7.5% found once.

The sequence derives from a man aged 30 to 45 in good health. Input material: PBMCs. The rearrangement uses TRBV18 and TRBJ1-4, with 8 bases aligning to TRBD1. The CDR3 region has the DNA TGTGCCAGCTCACTTGTGACAGGGGTGACTAATGAAAAACTGTTTTTT. This translates into CASSLVTGVTNEKLFF.